Listed here are 25 T cell receptor beta chains from one sample, sequenced in a study of cytomegalovirus exposure and HLA in healthy donors. PCR employed 60 Vbeta and 13 Jbeta primers. Method: immunoSEQ multiplex PCR; TCRdb's copy keeps in-frame clones and lacks some. The sample has 75,000 to 100,000 clones; approximately 7.6% are singletons. Sequencing was performed on PBMCs. These receptors were collected from a man between 45 and 60 years old in good health and CMV-seronegative.

This clone has more than one count but fewer than ten. The rearrangement links TRBV5-6 to TRBJ1-5, with 9 bases matching TRBD1. Germline CDR1 reads SGHDT; CDR2 reads YYEEEE. This CDR3 has 16 amino acids. With 1 base clipped from V and 1 base from J, the junction kept 3 bases outside the gene matches. The CDR3 region has the DNA TGTGCCAGCAGCTTGCTCGGACAGGGGAGCAATCAGCCCCAGCATTTT. Its translation: CASSLLGQGSNQPQHF.

This clone has only a few counts. The rearrangement links TRBV28 to TRBJ2-7; 11 bases fit TRBD2. Germline V CDR1 and CDR2: MDHEN, SYDVKM. Trimming took 5 bases from V and 5 from J; bases not matched to a gene: 23. The CDR3 covers 20 residues. The CDR3 DNA reads TGTGCCAGCAGTCCCCCCCTGCGGGGACTAGCGGCATACCCTTGGAACGAGCAGTACTTC. It encodes CASSPPLRGLAAYPWNEQYF.

This clone occurred a few times. This sequence joins TRBV27 and TRBJ1-5; the D gene is possibly TRBD1 (5 bases). V gave up 3 bases and J gave up 5 bases, with 14 bases separating them. Germline V gives CDR1 MNHEY, CDR2 SMNVEV (reference sequence). This CDR3 region has 15 residues. The CDR3 DNA sequence: TGTGCCAGCAGTTTTTCAGGGCATGGGGATCAGCCCCAGCATTTT. Its translation is CASSFSGHGDQPQHF.

The chain combines TRBV27 with TRBJ2-6; TRBD2 might be the D (6 bases). CDR1 is MNHEY, CDR2 SMNVEV, per germline (reference sequence). V lost 7 bases and J lost 1, with 14 bases in between. The CDR3 contains 16 residues. CDR3 amino acids: CASTLLGGSGANVLTF. The CDR3 DNA reads TGTGCCAGCACCCTGCTGGGGGGTTCTGGGGCCAACGTCCTGACTTTC.

This clone was seen a few times. This chain joins TRBV25-1 and TRBJ1-1, with D tentatively TRBD1 (5 bases). Per germline, CDR1 MGHDK and CDR2 SYGVNS. The CDR3 runs to 14 residues. Trimming shortened V by 2 bases and J by 11 bases, and 18 bases separated the two germline ends. Here the CDR3 reads CASSEGRAMSDAFF. CDR3 DNA sequence: TGTGCCAGCAGTGAAGGCAGGGCTATGTCGGACGCTTTCTTT.

The chain uses TRBV5-1 and TRBJ2-5, with 7 bases that match TRBD2. From germline, CDR1 is SGHRS and CDR2 YFSETQ. The CDR3 has 17 amino acids. Trimming took 5 bases from V and 4 from J; bases not matched to a gene: 17. CDR3 DNA: TGCGCCAGCAGGTCGGGGGAGAGCGGGACCTCTCGAGAGACCCAGTACTTC. It specifies CASRSGESGTSRETQYF.

This clone was detected a few times. The J gene is TRBJ2-7, the V gene TRBV6-6; 10 nucleotides agree with TRBD1. V lost 5 bases, J lost 5 bases, and 12 bases stayed unmatched. From germline, CDR1 is MNHNY and CDR2 SVGAGI (reference sequence). The CDR3 runs 16 residues. For the CDR3, the DNA is TGTGCCAGCAGTACTTCTCGGGACAGGGGTCGGAACGAGCAGTACTTC. Protein sequence: CASSTSRDRGRNEQYF.

This chain connects TRBV12-2 to TRBJ1-3; TRBD1 is the table's D call and was not checked against the DNA. TRBV12-2 is noted as a pseudogene. The CDR3 extends over 15 amino acids. The CDR3 DNA reads TGTGCAAGTCGCTTAGAGGGGGAATCTGGAAACACCATATATTTT. Residues: CASRLEGESGNTIYF.

J is TRBJ1-2 and V is TRBV10-3; TRBD1 matches at 9 bases. This CDR3 comprises 14 residues. The J segment lost 5 bases and the V segment lost 2 bases, leaving 3 bases of the junction unmatched. Germline loops: CDR1 ENHRY, CDR2 SYGVKD. In DNA form, the CDR3 reads TGTGCCATCAGTGAGGGGACAGGGCCATATGGCTACACCTTC. This translates into CAISEGTGPYGYTF.

The V call is TRBV10-2, the J call TRBJ2-1; TRBD2 matches at 9 bases. J was trimmed by 0 bases and V by 3 bases; bases with no gene match: 6. The CDR3 extends over 17 amino acids. CDR1 WSHSY and CDR2 SAAADI come from the germline V gene. This CDR3 is CASSDPSRGGSYNEQFF. DNA for the CDR3: TGCGCCAGCAGTGATCCGTCGCGGGGGGGCTCCTACAATGAGCAGTTCTTC.

This clone appeared a few times. The chain employs TRBV13 and TRBJ1-6; D gene uncertain. There are 17 residues in the CDR3. Deletions cut 6 bases from V and 3 bases from J, with 18 bases between. Per germline, CDR1 PRHDT and CDR2 FYEKMQ (reference sequence). CDR3 region: CASSLAPEGDYNSPLHF. The CDR3 DNA reads as TGTGCCAGCAGTCTAGCCCCAGAAGGAGACTATAATTCACCCCTCCACTTT. The full variable domain, in which reference TRBV13 and TRBJ1-6 provide the parts outside the CDR3, is AAGVIQSPRHLIKEKRETATLKCYPIPRHDTVYWYQQGPGQDPQFLISFYEKMQSDKGSIPDRFSAQQFSDYHSELNMSSLELGDSALYFCASSLAPEGDYNSPLHFGNGTRLTVT.

This clone was counted a few times. V and J are TRBV30 and TRBJ1-5; TRBD1 is a possible D gene (6 bases). The V end lost 4 bases, the J end lost 5 bases, and 15 bases lay between the germline ends. The germline CDR1 and CDR2 sequences are GTSNPN and SVGIG (reference sequence). This CDR3 has 14 residues. The CDR3 nucleotides are TGTGCCTGGACCCCTAGGGGGATTGATCAGCCCCAGCATTTT. Its translation is CAWTPRGIDQPQHF.

The J gene is TRBJ2-1, the V gene TRBV9, with D possibly matching TRBD2 (6 bases). This CDR3 comprises 15 residues. V lost 0 bases and J lost 10, with 17 bases in between. Looked up from germline, CDR1 is SGDLS and CDR2 is YYNGEE. This CDR3 reads CASSVAPKLAQEQFF. The CDR3 nucleotides read TGTGCCAGCAGCGTAGCACCCAAACTAGCCCAGGAGCAGTTCTTC.

This clone has only a few counts. The V and J genes are TRBV5-6 and TRBJ1-5; TRBD1 is a possible D gene (6 bases). Per the germline V gene, CDR1 is SGHDT and CDR2 is YYEEEE. The CDR3 contains 15 residues. Trimming pared 0 bases from V and 6 bases from J, leaving 13 bases between. The CDR3 sequence is CASSLAGGVSQPQHF. DNA for the CDR3: TGTGCCAGCAGCTTGGCTGGGGGCGTAAGTCAGCCCCAGCATTTT.

The CDR3 sequence is CASRQTTGRNEQFF. CDR3 nucleotide sequence: TGTGCCAGCAGGCAAACGACAGGGCGGAATGAGCAGTTCTTC. The V and J genes are TRBV6-5 and TRBJ2-1, with TRBD1 matching 7 bases. The CDR3 totals 14 residues. With V trimmed by 6 bases and J by 7 bases, 9 bases remained unmatched. The germline V gene has CDR1 MNHEY and CDR2 SVGAGI.

The sample holds a few counts of this clone. The chain links TRBV7-9 to TRBJ1-2, with 7 bases lining up with TRBD1. The CDR3 covers 12 residues. CDR1 is SEHNR, CDR2 FQNEAQ, per germline (reference sequence). After removal of 1 base from V and 8 bases from J, the junction contained 1 base not matched to a gene. The CDR3 nucleotides are TGTGCCAGCAGCTTAGGGACAGGAGGCTACACCTTC. This encodes CASSLGTGGYTF.

This clone was detected only a few times. The chain combines TRBV5-1 with TRBJ2-4; 8 bases are shared with TRBD2. V dropped 2 bases and J dropped 8; count of bases not matched to a gene: 9. Germline V gene sequence: CDR1 SGHRS, CDR2 YFSETQ. The CDR3 runs 15 residues. CDR3 loop: CASSLNGGAVDIQYF. The CDR3 DNA follows: TGCGCCAGCAGCTTAAACGGGGGGGCCGTGGACATTCAGTACTTC.

In its sample, this clone was seen a few times. V is TRBV6-1 and J is TRBJ2-1, with 7 bases that match TRBD1. Unmatched junction bases numbered 9, after V lost 4 bases and J lost 9 bases. The V gene's germline CDR1 is MNHNS and CDR2 SASEGT. The CDR3 runs to 14 residues. CDR3 in DNA: TGTGCCAGCAGTGCAGAGACAGGGATGGGTGAGCAGTTCTTC. Its translation: CASSAETGMGEQFF.

This clone was detected only a few times. The chain employs TRBV19 and TRBJ2-1; D possibly corresponds to TRBD2 (5 bases). The V end lost 3 bases, the J end lost 4 bases, and 13 bases lay between the germline ends. CDR1 LNHDA and CDR2 SQIVND come from the germline V gene (reference sequence). This CDR3 has 15 amino acids. The CDR3 spells CASSIRSGTYNEQFF. The CDR3 DNA is TGTGCCAGTAGTATTCGAAGCGGTACATACAATGAGCAGTTCTTC.

There are a few counts of this clone. The CDR3 sequence: CASSLLSSVQFF. CDR3 nucleotides: TGTGCCAGCAGCCTTCTCTCTAGTGTGCAGTTCTTC. The chain has TRBV5-8 and TRBJ2-1; D not resolved. V was pared by 4 bases and J by 12 bases, with 14 bases between. Germline loops: CDR1 SGHTS, CDR2 YDEGEE. This CDR3 contains 12 residues.

This clone was recorded a few times. This chain uses TRBV6-5 with TRBJ2-3; 11 bases map to TRBD1. Germline CDR1 is MNHEY and CDR2 is SVGAGI. J lost 3 bases, V lost 2 bases, and 4 bases had no gene match. The CDR3 length is 16 residues. The CDR3 region is CASSYTRDRGTDTQYF. The CDR3, as DNA: TGTGCCAGCAGTTACACCCGGGACAGGGGGACAGATACGCAGTATTTT.

The chain joins TRBV11-2 to TRBJ2-1; perhaps TRBD2 as D (5 bases). Trimming left V 1 base short and J 10 bases short, with 14 bases between. Per germline, CDR1 SGHAT and CDR2 FQNNGV. The CDR3 spans 14 residues. The CDR3 loop reads CASSLGTPFAEQFF. The CDR3 nucleotides are TGTGCCAGCAGCTTAGGGACTCCTTTTGCCGAGCAGTTCTTC.

V gene TRBV11-1 combines with J gene TRBJ2-1; TRBD2 aligns across 15 bases. Germline values: CDR1 SGHAT, CDR2 FQDESV (reference sequence). The CDR3 is made up of 17 amino acids. V gave up 8 bases and J gave up 0 bases; unmatched junction bases: 5. The DNA of the CDR3 is TGTGCCAGCCTCGGGACTAGCGGGAGGTCCTCCTACAATGAGCAGTTCTTC. This encodes CASLGTSGRSSYNEQFF. Based on the CDR3 plus reference TRBV11-1 and TRBJ2-1, the full variable domain is EAEVAQSPRYKITEKSQAVAFWCDPISGHATLYWYRQILGQGPELLVQFQDESVVDDSQLPKDRFSAERLKGVDSTLKIQPAELGDSAMYLCASLGTSGRSSYNEQFFGPGTRLTVL.

This clone was picked up a small number of times. This CDR3 is CASSHALAVYNEQFF. CDR3 DNA: TGTGCCAGCAGCCACGCACTAGCGGTCTACAATGAGCAGTTCTTC. V gene TRBV7-9 combines with J gene TRBJ2-1; 8 bases map to TRBD2. CDR1 SEHNR and CDR2 FQNEAQ come from the germline V gene (reference sequence). V trimming: 5 bases; J trimming: 3 bases; junction bases outside the gene matches: 6. The CDR3 has 15 amino acids.

The rearrangement joins TRBV11-2 to TRBJ1-1; D perhaps matches TRBD1 (6 bases). CDR3 size: 13 residues. V was clipped by 0 bases and J by 5 bases, with 7 bases between them. The V gene's germline CDR1 is SGHAT and CDR2 FQNNGV. The CDR3 DNA sequence: TGTGCCAGCAGCTTAGACAGGGGTACTGAAGCTTTCTTT. This sequence encodes CASSLDRGTEAFF.